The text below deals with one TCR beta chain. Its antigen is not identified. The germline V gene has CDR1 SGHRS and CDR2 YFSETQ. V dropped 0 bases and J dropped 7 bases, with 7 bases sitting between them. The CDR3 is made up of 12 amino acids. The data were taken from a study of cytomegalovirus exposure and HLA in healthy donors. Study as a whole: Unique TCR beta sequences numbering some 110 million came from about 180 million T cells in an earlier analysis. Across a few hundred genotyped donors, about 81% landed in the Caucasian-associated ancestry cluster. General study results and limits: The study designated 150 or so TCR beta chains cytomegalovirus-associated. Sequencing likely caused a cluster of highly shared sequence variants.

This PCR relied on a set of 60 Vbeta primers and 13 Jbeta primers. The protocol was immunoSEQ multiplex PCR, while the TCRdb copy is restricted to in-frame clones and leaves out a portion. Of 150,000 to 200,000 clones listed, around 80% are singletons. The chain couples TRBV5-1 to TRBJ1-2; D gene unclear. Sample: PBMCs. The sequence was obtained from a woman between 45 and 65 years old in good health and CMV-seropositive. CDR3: CASSLDRVGYTF. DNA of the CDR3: TGCGCCAGCAGCTTGGATCGGGTTGGCTACACCTTC.